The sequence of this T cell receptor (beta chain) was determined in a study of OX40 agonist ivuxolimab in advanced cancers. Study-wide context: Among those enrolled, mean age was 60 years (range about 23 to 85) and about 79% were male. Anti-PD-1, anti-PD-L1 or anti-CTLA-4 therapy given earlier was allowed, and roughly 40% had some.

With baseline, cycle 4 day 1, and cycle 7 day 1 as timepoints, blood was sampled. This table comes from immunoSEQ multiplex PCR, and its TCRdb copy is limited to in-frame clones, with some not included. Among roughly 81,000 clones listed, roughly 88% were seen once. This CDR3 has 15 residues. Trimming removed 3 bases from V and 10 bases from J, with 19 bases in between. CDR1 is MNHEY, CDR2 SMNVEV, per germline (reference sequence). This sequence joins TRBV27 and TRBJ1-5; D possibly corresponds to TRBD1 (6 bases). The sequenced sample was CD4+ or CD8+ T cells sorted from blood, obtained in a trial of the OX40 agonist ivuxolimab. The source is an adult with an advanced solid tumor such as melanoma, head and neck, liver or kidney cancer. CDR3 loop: CASSFTSVADSPQHF. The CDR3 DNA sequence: TGTGCCAGCAGTTTCACCTCTGTTGCGGACAGCCCCCAGCATTTT.